A selection of T cell receptor beta chains follows, all from one sample in a study of shared clonotypes between healthy human individuals. TCRdb keeps only in-frame clones here, not all; method: immunoSEQ multiplex PCR. The sample yields about 680,000 clones, 92% seen once. Sequencing was carried out using naive CD8+ T cells sorted from blood. Receptors originate from a man aged 25 to 40 in good health. CDR3s include the opening cysteine and the closing phenylalanine or tryptophan. D genes are given only for firm matches. A row's size may be missing; if present it is once, few, many or a size class.

TRBV4-1,14,once,TRBJ1-5,TRBD1,TGCGCCAGCAGCCACGGACAGGGCGATCCGCCCCAGCATTTT,CASSHGQGDPPQHF
TRBV11-3,13,.,TRBJ2-1,.,TGTGCCAGCAGCCTACTAGCCCGGGATGAGCAGTTCTTC,CASSLLARDEQFF
TRBV13,18,once,TRBJ2-1,TRBD2,TGTGCCAGCAGCTACACTTTTCTAGGGACTAGCTCCTACAATGAGCAGTTCTTC,CASSYTFLGTSSYNEQFF
TRBV6-1,17,.,TRBJ2-7,TRBD2,TGTGCCAGCAGTGAAAAGCTAGCGGGAGGGCCTTCCTACGAGCAGTACTTC,CASSEKLAGGPSYEQYF
TRBV27,16,once,TRBJ2-7,TRBD1,TGTGCCAGCAGTGCAGTGGACAGGACGACCTTCTACGAGCAGTACTTC,CASSAVDRTTFYEQYF
TRBV27,14,.,TRBJ2-7,.,TGTGCCAGCAGTCTTGGGACAAACCTCTACGAGCAGTACTTC,CASSLGTNLYEQYF
TRBV11-3,15,many,TRBJ2-5,.,TGTGCCAGCAGCGCGGAGCAGGGTGCGCAAGAGACCCAGTACTTC,CASSAEQGAQETQYF
TRBV5-5,15,once,TRBJ2-1,TRBD1,TGTGCCAGCAGCTCTTCCGGGACAGGGAACAATGAGCAGTTCTTC,CASSSSGTGNNEQFF
TRBV18,14,.,TRBJ2-7,.,TGTGCCAGCTCATATCGCAGGGAAAGCTACGAGCAGTACTTC,CASSYRRESYEQYF
TRBV9,15,.,TRBJ2-1,TRBD2,TGTGCCAGCAGCCCCGTGACTAGCGGGAACAATGAGCAGTTCTTC,CASSPVTSGNNEQFF
TRBV10-3,16,.,TRBJ2-1,.,TGTGCCATCAGTGAGGGGGGCCCCCGACTTCAGCATGAGCAGTTCTTC,CAISEGGPRLQHEQFF
TRBV4-2,14,.,TRBJ2-7,.,TGTGCCAGCAGCCAAGATGCCACCCACTACGAGCAGTACTTC,CASSQDATHYEQYF
TRBV27,13,.,TRBJ2-7,.,TGTGCCAGCAGTTTTACTAGGGGGTGGGAGCAGTACTTC,CASSFTRGWEQYF
TRBV28,15,once,TRBJ1-5,.,TGTGCCAGCAGTGAAGCGGGGTCGGGCAATCAGCCCCAGCATTTT,CASSEAGSGNQPQHF
TRBV19,15,few,TRBJ2-1,.,TGTGCCAGTAGTCCCGGACTCCGGCCGTACAATGAGCAGTTCTTC,CASSPGLRPYNEQFF
TRBV7-2,15,.,TRBJ2-5,TRBD2,TGTGCCAGCAGCCTAGTAGCGGGAGTTGAGGAGACCCAGTACTTC,CASSLVAGVEETQYF
TRBV12-5,13,.,TRBJ2-5,.,TGTGCTAGTGGACCAGGAGGGCCGGAGACCCAGTACTTC,CASGPGGPETQYF
TRBV7-2,18,.,TRBJ2-3,.,TGTGCCAGCAGCTTAGTATGGGGACTTCGGGAGCAGGTAGATACGCAGTATTTT,CASSLVWGLREQVDTQYF
TRBV6-5,15,.,TRBJ2-7,TRBD2,TGTGCCAGCAGTTACAGAGCGGGAGGTTCCTACGAGCAGTACTTC,CASSYRAGGSYEQYF
TRBV7-9,15,.,TRBJ2-3,.,TGTGCCAGCAGCTTACAGCTAGCGACCACAGATACGCAGTATTTT,CASSLQLATTDTQYF
TRBV5-6,14,.,TRBJ2-2,.,TGTGCCAGCAGCCTTGGGGCAGGCACCGGGGAGCTGTTTTTT,CASSLGAGTGELFF
TRBV7-6,12,.,TRBJ2-1,.,TGTGCCAGCAGCTTACTAGCGTATGAGCAGTTCTTC,CASSLLAYEQFF
TRBV4-1,17,.,TRBJ2-1,TRBD2,TGCGCCAGCAGCCAAGCGAGCGGGAGGAGCTCCTACAATGAGCAGTTCTTC,CASSQASGRSSYNEQFF
TRBV27,13,.,TRBJ2-4,.,TGTGCCAGCAGTTTTGACCAGGGAAACATTCAGTACTTC,CASSFDQGNIQYF
TRBV29-1,14,.,TRBJ1-2,TRBD1,TGCAGCGTTTGGACAGGGGCCAGAGACTATGGCTACACCTTC,CSVWTGARDYGYTF
TRBV30,15,.,TRBJ2-3,TRBD2,TGTGCCTGGAGTGGGGGACTAGCTCATACAGATACGCAGTATTTT,CAWSGGLAHTDTQYF
TRBV7-8,16,.,TRBJ2-5,TRBD2,TGTGCCAGCAGCCTATGGACTAGCGGGAGTGAGGAGACCCAGTACTTC,CASSLWTSGSEETQYF
TRBV9,16,once,TRBJ2-2,TRBD2,TGTGCCAGCAGCGAGGAGACTAGCGAGAACACCGGGGAGCTGTTTTTT,CASSEETSENTGELFF
TRBV28,13,.,TRBJ2-7,.,TGTGCCAGCAGTTTGGGACTGGGGTACGAGCAGTACTTC,CASSLGLGYEQYF
TRBV10-2,14,.,TRBJ2-7,TRBD2,TGCGCCAGCAGTGAGCGGGAGGGCCTATACGAGCAGTACTTC,CASSEREGLYEQYF
TRBV25-1,16,.,TRBJ2-3,TRBD2,TGTGCCAGCAGTCCCGGGGGACTAGCGGGACGGGATACGCAGTATTTT,CASSPGGLAGRDTQYF
TRBV7-8,14,.,TRBJ2-7,.,TGTGCCAGCAGCCCCCCGGACAGACCCTACGAGCAGTACTTC,CASSPPDRPYEQYF
TRBV14,13,.,TRBJ1-5,.,TGTGCCAGCAGAACGGGGGGCAATCAGCCCCAGCATTTT,CASRTGGNQPQHF
TRBV7-2,13,once,TRBJ2-7,.,TGTGCCAGCAGCGGGGGCAGCTCCTACGAGCAGTACTTC,CASSGGSSYEQYF
TRBV10-3,15,.,TRBJ1-2,TRBD1,TGTGCCATCAGTTCCACCGCCGGGACAGCCTATGGCTACACCTTC,CAISSTAGTAYGYTF
TRBV11-2,16,.,TRBJ2-1,TRBD2,TGTGCCAGCAGCCCGAGACTAGCGGGTCGTTACAATGAGCAGTTCTTC,CASSPRLAGRYNEQFF
TRBV21-1,16,medium-sized,TRBJ1-3,.,TGTGCCAGCAGCAAAACTAGACAGGGCGGTAAGTACACCATATATTTT,CASSKTRQGGKYTIYF
TRBV27,12,.,TRBJ2-3,.,TGTGCCAGCAGTTTGTTAGGAGATACGCAGTATTTT,CASSLLGDTQYF
TRBV4-2,15,.,TRBJ2-7,.,TGTGCCAGCAGCCAAGCCGCGGCCAGCTCCTACGAGCAGTACTTC,CASSQAAASSYEQYF
TRBV6-6,12,.,TRBJ2-7,TRBD1,TGTGCCAGCGGGGACAGATCCTACGAGCAGTACTTC,CASGDRSYEQYF